This TCR beta chain was sequenced for a study of blood T cells in healthy people across ages. Findings and limits, study-wide: With naive T cell percentage, TCR beta diversity showed a strong correlation.

The CDR3 is made up of 14 amino acids. Looked up from germline, CDR1 is SGHRS and CDR2 is YFSETQ. The donors, all healthy, were Caucasians living in Russia, aged roughly 6 to 90. Next came a second PCR, run for about 7 to 12 cycles, which used a sample-barcoded 5' primer along with a J-beta primer mix. TCRdb used MiXCR to reprocess the 5' RACE reads, holding one entry per CDR3 protein. The sample shows hundreds of thousands of distinct CDR3 sequences, approximately 52% of them seen only once. Ten or more counts support this clonotype. Its antigen remains unidentified. A junction end diverges from the germline sequence, so it may reflect a read error.

The origin of this receptor is a woman older than 75 in good health. Sequencing input: blood. The chain couples TRBV5-1 to TRBJ1-5; D not resolved. CDR3 protein: CASSLDGGNQPQHF. DNA for the CDR3: TGTGCCAGCAGCTTAGATGGCGGAAATCAGCCCCAGCATTTT.